What follows describes a single T cell receptor beta chain. This sample stems from a study of shared clonotypes between healthy human individuals. The data were produced by immunoSEQ multiplex PCR, yet TCRdb's version contains in-frame clones alone and is incomplete. The sample lists about 2.1 million clones; approximately 92% were seen once. CD45RO-negative cells were positively selected for CCR7, leaving out terminally differentiated effector memory CD45RA+ cells. Trimming removed 4 bases from V and 5 bases from J, with 20 bases in between. Germline loops: CDR1 MDHEN, CDR2 SYDVKM. This CDR3 is 16 amino acids long.

Material: naive CD8+ T cells from PBMCs. The TCR originated in a man between 18 and 29 years old in good health. Some clones in this sample may be carry-over from other donors' samples. The chain uses TRBV28 and TRBJ2-5, with D possibly TRBD1 on 5 matching bases. The CDR3: CASSSRRLRRVETQYF. The CDR3 nucleotides read TGTGCCAGCAGTTCCCGTCGGTTACGCAGGGTGGAGACCCAGTACTTC. The whole variable domain, remainder taken from reference TRBV28 and TRBJ2-5, is DVKVTQSSRYLVKRTGEKVFLECVQDMDHENMFWYRQDPGLGLRLIYFSYDVKMKEKGDIPEGYSVSREKKERFSLILESASTNQTSMYLCASSSRRLRRVETQYFGPGTRLLVL.